This T cell receptor (beta chain) was sequenced during a study of regulatory T cells in long-lasting Graves disease. The V and J ends lost 2 bases and 1 base respectively, with 11 bases between them. The CDR3 is made up of 14 amino acids. Germline CDR1 is DFQATT and CDR2 is SNEGSKA (reference sequence). Through Arm-PCR of CDR3 regions and iRepertoire HTBI primers, TCR beta libraries were built. TCRdb itself ran the multiplex PCR reads through MiXCR, one entry per CDR3 protein. The sample lists over 650,000 distinct CDR3 sequences; about 32% were seen once. Time point meaning: persistent/refractory GD, antithyroid drugs over 5 years with positive TRAb. PBMC-derived RNA was used for the TCR library. This clonotype was detected a few times.

The sample in question was peripheral blood mononuclear cells (PBMCs), obtained when the disease was refractory, from a patient treated with antithyroid drugs. V usage is TRBV20-1 and J usage is TRBJ2-5, with D possibly TRBD1 on 6 matching bases. The origin of this receptor is a female donor with Graves disease. CDR3 amino acids: CSARPGQLQETQYF. The CDR3 DNA follows: TGCAGTGCTAGACCGGGACAACTCCAAGAGACCCAGTACTTC.